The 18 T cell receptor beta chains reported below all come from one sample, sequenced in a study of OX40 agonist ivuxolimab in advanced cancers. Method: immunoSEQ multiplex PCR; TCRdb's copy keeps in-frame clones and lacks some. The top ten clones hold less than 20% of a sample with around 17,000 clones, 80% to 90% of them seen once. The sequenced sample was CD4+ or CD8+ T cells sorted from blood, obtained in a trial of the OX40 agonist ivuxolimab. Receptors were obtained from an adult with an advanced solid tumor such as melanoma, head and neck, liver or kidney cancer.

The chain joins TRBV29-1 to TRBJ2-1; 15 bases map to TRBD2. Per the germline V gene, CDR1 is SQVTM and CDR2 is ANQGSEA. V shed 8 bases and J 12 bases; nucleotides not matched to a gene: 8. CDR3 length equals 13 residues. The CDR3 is CSFGTSGRIGQFF. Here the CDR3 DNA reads TGCAGCTTCGGGACTAGCGGGAGGATTGGGCAGTTCTTC.

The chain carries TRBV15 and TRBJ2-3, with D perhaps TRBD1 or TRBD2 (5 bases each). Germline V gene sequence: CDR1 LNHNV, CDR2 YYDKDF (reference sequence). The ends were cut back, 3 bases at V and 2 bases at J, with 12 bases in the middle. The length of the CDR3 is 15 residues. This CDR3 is CATSREGESTDTQYF. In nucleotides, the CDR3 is TGTGCCACCAGCAGGGAAGGGGAGTCCACAGATACGCAGTATTTT.

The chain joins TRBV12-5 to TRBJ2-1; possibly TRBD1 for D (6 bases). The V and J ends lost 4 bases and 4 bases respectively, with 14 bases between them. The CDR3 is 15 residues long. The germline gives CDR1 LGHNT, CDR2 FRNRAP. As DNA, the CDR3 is TGTGCTAGTGGTTCACAGGGCCGAACTTACAATGAGCAGTTCTTC. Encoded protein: CASGSQGRTYNEQFF.

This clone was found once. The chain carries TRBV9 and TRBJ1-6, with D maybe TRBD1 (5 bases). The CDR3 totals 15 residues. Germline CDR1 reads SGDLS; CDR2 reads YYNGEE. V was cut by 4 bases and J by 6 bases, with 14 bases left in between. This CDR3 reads CASSTVQGVNSPLHF. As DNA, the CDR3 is TGTGCCAGCAGCACCGTGCAGGGAGTTAATTCACCCCTCCACTTT.

CDR3 residues: CASSRARPWETQYF. The CDR3 region has the DNA TGTGCCAGCAGCCGGGCGAGGCCTTGGGAGACCCAGTACTTC. The chain recombines TRBV5-6 with TRBJ2-5; D remains ambiguous. Germline V gene lookup returns CDR1 SGHDT and CDR2 YYEEEE. CDR3 length: 14 residues. V shed 4 bases and J shed 5 bases, with 15 bases lying between them.

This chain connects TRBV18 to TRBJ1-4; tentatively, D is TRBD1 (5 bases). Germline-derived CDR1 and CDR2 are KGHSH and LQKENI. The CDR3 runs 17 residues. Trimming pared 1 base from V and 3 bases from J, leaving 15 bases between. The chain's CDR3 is CASSPRSATGPNEKLFF. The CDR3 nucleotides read TGTGCCAGCTCACCACGGTCGGCTACAGGTCCTAATGAAAAACTGTTTTTT.

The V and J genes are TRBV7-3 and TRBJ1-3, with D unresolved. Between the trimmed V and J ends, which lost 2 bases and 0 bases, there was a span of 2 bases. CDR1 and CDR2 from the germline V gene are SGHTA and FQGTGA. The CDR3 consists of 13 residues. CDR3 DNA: TGTGCCAGCAGCTTACACTCTGGAAACACCATATATTTT. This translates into CASSLHSGNTIYF.

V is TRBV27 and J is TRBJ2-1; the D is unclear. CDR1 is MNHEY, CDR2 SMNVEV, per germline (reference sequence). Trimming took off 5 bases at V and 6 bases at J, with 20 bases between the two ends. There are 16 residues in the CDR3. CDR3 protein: CASSLRASSIGNEQFF. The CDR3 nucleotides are TGTGCCAGCAGTCTCCGGGCCTCCTCAATCGGCAATGAGCAGTTCTTC.

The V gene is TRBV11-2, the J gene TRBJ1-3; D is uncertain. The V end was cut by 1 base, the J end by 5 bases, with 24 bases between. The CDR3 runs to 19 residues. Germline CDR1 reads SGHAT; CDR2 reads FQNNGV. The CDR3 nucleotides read TGTGCCAGCAGCTTAGGCGGCAGGCCCTCTCAATTCGCGAGAAACACCATATATTTT. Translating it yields CASSLGGRPSQFARNTIYF.

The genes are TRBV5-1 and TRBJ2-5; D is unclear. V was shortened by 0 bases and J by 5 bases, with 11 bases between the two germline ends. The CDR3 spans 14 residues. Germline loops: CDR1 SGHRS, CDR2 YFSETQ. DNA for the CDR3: TGCGCCAGCAGCTTGGCACAGAAGAGTGAGACCCAGTACTTC. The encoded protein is CASSLAQKSETQYF.

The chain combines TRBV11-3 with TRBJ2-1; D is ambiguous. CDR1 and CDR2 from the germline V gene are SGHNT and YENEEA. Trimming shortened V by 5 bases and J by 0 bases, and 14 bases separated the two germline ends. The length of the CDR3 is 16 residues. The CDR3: CASSRTANPSYNEQFF. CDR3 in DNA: TGTGCCAGCAGCAGAACCGCTAATCCCTCCTACAATGAGCAGTTCTTC.

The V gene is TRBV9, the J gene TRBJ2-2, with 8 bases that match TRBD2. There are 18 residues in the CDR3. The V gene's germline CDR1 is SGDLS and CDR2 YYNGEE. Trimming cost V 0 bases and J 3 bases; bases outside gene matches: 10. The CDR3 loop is CASSVGGAGVTYTGELFF. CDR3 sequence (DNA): TGTGCCAGCAGCGTAGGAGGAGCGGGAGTGACATACACCGGGGAGCTGTTTTTT. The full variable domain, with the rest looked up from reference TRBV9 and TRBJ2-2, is DSGVTQTPKHLITATGQRVTLRCSPRSGDLSVYWYQQSLDQGLQFLIQYYNGEERAKGNILERFSAQQFPDLHSELNLSSLELGDSALYFCASSVGGAGVTYTGELFFGEGSRLTVL.

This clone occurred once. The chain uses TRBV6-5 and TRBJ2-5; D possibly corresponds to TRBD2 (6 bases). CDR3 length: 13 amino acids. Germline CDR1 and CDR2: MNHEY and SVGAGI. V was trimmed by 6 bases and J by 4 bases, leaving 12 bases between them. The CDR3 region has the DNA TGTGCCAGCAGAAAATTGGGAGGAGAGACCCAGTACTTC. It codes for CASRKLGGETQYF.

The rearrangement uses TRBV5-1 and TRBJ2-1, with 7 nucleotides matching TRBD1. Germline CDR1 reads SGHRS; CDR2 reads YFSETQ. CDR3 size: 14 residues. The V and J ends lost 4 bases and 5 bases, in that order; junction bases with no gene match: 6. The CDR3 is CASSQGQRNNEQFF. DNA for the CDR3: TGCGCCAGCAGCCAGGGACAGAGAAACAATGAGCAGTTCTTC.

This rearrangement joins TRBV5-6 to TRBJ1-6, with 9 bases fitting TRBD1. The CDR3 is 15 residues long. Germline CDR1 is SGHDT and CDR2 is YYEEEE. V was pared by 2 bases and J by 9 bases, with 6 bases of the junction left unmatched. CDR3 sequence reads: CASSFNRGLGSPLHF. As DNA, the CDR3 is TGTGCCAGCAGCTTTAACAGGGGGCTCGGTTCACCCCTCCACTTT.

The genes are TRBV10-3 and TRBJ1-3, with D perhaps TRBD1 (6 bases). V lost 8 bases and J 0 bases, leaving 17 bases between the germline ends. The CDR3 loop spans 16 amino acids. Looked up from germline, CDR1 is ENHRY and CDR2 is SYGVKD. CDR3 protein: CAISGGGSSSGNTIYF. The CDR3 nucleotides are TGTGCCATCTCGGGGGGGGGCTCTAGCTCTGGAAACACCATATATTTT.

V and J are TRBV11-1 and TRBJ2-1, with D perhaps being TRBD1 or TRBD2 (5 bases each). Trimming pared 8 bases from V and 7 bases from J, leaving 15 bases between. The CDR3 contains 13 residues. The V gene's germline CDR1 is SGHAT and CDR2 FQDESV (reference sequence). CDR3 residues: CASGGFDGNEQFF. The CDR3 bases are TGTGCCAGCGGGGGTTTCGATGGGAATGAGCAGTTCTTC. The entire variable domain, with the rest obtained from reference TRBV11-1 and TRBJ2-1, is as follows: EAEVAQSPRYKITEKSQAVAFWCDPISGHATLYWYRQILGQGPELLVQFQDESVVDDSQLPKDRFSAERLKGVDSTLKIQPAELGDSAMYLCASGGFDGNEQFFGPGTRLTVL.

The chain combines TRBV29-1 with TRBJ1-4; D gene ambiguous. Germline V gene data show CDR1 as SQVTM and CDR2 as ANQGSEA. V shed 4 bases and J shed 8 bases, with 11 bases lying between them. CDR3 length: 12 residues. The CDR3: CSVGTVGEKLFF. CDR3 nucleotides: TGCAGCGTTGGAACGGTCGGAGAAAAACTGTTTTTT. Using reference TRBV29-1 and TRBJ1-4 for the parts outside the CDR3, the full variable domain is SAVISQKPSRDICQRGTSLTIQCQVDSQVTMMFWYRQQPGQSLTLIATANQGSEATYESGFVIDKFPISRPNLTFSTLTVSNMSPEDSSIYLCSVGTVGEKLFFGSGTQLSVL.